This TCR beta chain emerged from a study of Ad26.COV2.S vaccination and SARS-CoV-2 variants. In the study overall: Donor participated within the Ad26.COV2.S arm of the COV1001 trial.

Germline CDR1 reads MNHEY; CDR2 reads SMNVEV (reference sequence). CDR3 length: 13 residues. The trim removed 6 bases at V and 5 bases at J, leaving 3 bases unmatched. With regard to this clone: Its antigen is unknown.

Noted treatment: 15 to 20 received Ad26.COV2.S at low or high dose, single or two shots; roughly five received placebo; per-sample allocation not given. Collection of samples fell on day 63 after the first vaccine or placebo injection. Adults aged 18-55 years in Boston included the donor. Assay used: immunoSEQ multiplex PCR; TCRdb lists only in-frame clones, some missing. The sample carries approximately 300,000 clones, around 83% recorded once. Findings and caveats of the study: A substantial breadth of spike-specific CD8+ and CD4+ T cell responses after vaccination has been reported. TCR breadth and depth estimates may have understated total T cell responses.

This sequence originates from a person aged 18-65 years who received the Ad26.COV2.S COVID-19 vaccine or a placebo. The V gene is TRBV27, the J gene TRBJ2-1; 8 nucleotides agree with TRBD1. Specimen: peripheral blood, collected in a trial of Ad26.COV2.S vaccine versus placebo. CDR3 region: CASRRTGNNEQFF. For the CDR3, the DNA is TGTGCCAGCAGGCGGACAGGGAACAATGAGCAGTTCTTC.